Each of the 2 T cell receptor beta chains below was sequenced from the same sample in a study of T cell responses to AZD1222 COVID-19 vaccine. Produced via immunoSEQ multiplex PCR; TCRdb's table is partial and in-frame only. Of approximately 57,000 clones in the sample, 70% to 90% were seen once. The material was peripheral blood, obtained on day 0 of AZD1222 vaccination. These receptors were obtained from an adult in good health.

For this clone: Germline is not matched at one junction end, which may reflect a read error. V usage is TRBV9 and J usage is TRBJ2-7, with TRBD2 identical over 11 bases. The CDR3 is 20 residues long. CDR1 and CDR2 from the germline V gene are SGDLS and YYNGEE. CDR3 nucleotide sequence: TGTGCCAGCAGCCCGGAGGGTCCACAGGGATCTGGAACTAGCGGGAGTACCAATCTCTTC. Translating gives CASSPEGPQGSGTSGSTNLF.

The chain uses TRBV7-9 and TRBJ1-1; tentative D call: TRBD1 (6 bases). The CDR3 is 13 residues long. The germline gives CDR1 SEHNR, CDR2 FQNEAQ (reference sequence). The V and J ends lost 6 bases and 1 base respectively, with 9 bases between them. The CDR3 sequence: CASSPTGNTEAFF. DNA for the CDR3: TGTGCCAGCAGTCCGACAGGGAACACTGAAGCTTTCTTT.